This T cell receptor beta chain was profiled in a study of T-cell memory formation after mild COVID-19. Study in general: Across donors, TCR clusters were largely donor specific.

Trimming took off 3 bases at V and 1 base at J, with 6 bases between the two ends. Germline CDR1 is SGHTA and CDR2 is FQGNSA. This CDR3 is built from 13 residues. This clonotype occurred many times. Each CDR3 protein gets one entry after TCRdb re-called the 5' RACE reads with MiXCR. Altogether roughly 380,000 distinct CDR3 sequences are present, 28% being singletons, with the ten largest covering around an eighth. Sequencing was performed on PBMCs or a T cell subset sorted from them (not recorded which). This receptor was obtained from an adult woman who had mild COVID-19 (a few samples of this study predate the infection). Cell type and time point are not known. The J gene is TRBJ2-5, the V gene TRBV7-2, with unresolved D. CDR3 coding DNA: TGTGCCAGCAGCTTCGGCGGCCAAGAGACCCAGTACTTC. Protein: CASSFGGQETQYF.